The 2 T cell receptor beta chains listed next were all sequenced from one sample in a study of glioma-infiltrating T cells. Amplification of TCR alpha and beta CDR3 regions from RNA used iRepertoire nested multiplex PCR. TCRdb reprocessed the multiplex PCR reads with MiXCR, giving one entry per CDR3 protein. The sample lists approximately 140,000 distinct CDR3 sequences; under 30% were seen once. Sequencing used glioma tissue, nonneoplastic brain tissue, or PBMCs (not recorded which). The receptors originated from a human donor with low-grade glioma or glioblastoma, undergoing nonglioma brain surgery, or in good health (not recorded which).

In this sample, this clonotype turned up a few times. The V gene is TRBV20-1, the J gene TRBJ1-2; D is unclear. V lost 4 bases to trimming and J lost 8 bases, with 17 bases between them. CDR1 is DFQATT and CDR2 is SNEGSKA in the germline V gene (reference sequence). The CDR3 spans 13 residues. The CDR3 region is CSAILGRTGGYTF. CDR3 coding DNA: TGCAGTGCTATTCTGGGAAGGACGGGAGGCTACACCTTC.

This clonotype was seen ten or more times. The chain couples TRBV7-2 to TRBJ2-3; 8 bases are shared with TRBD2. The germline V gene has CDR1 SGHTA and CDR2 FQGNSA. This CDR3 is 17 amino acids long. J gave up 5 bases and V 4 bases, and 14 bases lay outside the gene matches. Written as DNA, the CDR3 is TGTGCCAGCAGCTCGAATCGAGCGGGGGCATCAGGAGATACGCAGTATTTT. It yields the protein CASSSNRAGASGDTQYF. Drawing the rest from reference TRBV7-2 and TRBJ2-3, the complete variable domain is GAGVSQSPSNKVTEKGKDVELRCDPISGHTALYWYRQSLGQGLEFLIYFQGNSAPDKSGLPSDRFSAERTGGSVSTLTIQRTQQEDSAVYLCASSSNRAGASGDTQYFGPGTRLTVL.